This section outlines one T cell receptor (beta chain) sequence together with its context. The sample comes from a study of blood T cell repertoires in COVID-19. Turning to the study itself: Samples of COVID-19 (acute and convalescent) were obtained from the United States, Italy and Spain.

The study recruited exposed participants who had met a COVID-19 case within 2 weeks before entry. Here immunoSEQ multiplex PCR was the method, and the copy in TCRdb shows in-frame clones only, minus some. The table records 200,000 to 250,000 clones, over 80% of them present only once. CDR1 SGHRS and CDR2 YFSETQ come from the germline V gene. J lost 2 bases, V lost 4 bases, and 3 bases had no gene match. The CDR3 is 15 amino acids. Sample: PBMCs or T cells enriched from blood (not recorded which). The sequence was collected from a woman aged 25 to 45 who had been exposed to COVID-19. The V and J genes are TRBV5-1 and TRBJ2-1; 10 bases are a match to TRBD2. CDR3 residues: CASSLAGVTYNEQFF. Here the CDR3 DNA reads TGCGCCAGCAGCCTAGCGGGAGTCACCTACAATGAGCAGTTCTTC.